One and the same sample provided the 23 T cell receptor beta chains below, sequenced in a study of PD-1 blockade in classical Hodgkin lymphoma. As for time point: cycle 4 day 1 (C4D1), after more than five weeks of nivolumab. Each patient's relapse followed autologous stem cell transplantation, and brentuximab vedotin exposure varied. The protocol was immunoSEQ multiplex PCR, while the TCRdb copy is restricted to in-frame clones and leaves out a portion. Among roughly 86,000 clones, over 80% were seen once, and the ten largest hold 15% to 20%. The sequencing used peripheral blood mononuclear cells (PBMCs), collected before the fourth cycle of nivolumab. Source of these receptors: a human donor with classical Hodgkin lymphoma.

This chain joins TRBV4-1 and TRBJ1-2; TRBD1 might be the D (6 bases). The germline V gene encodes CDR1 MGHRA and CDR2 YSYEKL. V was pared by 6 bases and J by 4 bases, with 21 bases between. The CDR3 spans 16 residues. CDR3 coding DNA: TGCGCCAGCAGTTCTAGGACAGCCACGGATCCCTATGGCTACACCTTC. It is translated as CASSSRTATDPYGYTF.

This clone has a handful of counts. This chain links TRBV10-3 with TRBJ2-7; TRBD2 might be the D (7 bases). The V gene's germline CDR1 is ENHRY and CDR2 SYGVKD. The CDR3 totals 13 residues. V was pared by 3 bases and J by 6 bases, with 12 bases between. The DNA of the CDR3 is TGTGCCATCAGTGACGGGGGGCGTCTCGAGCAGTACTTC. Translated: CAISDGGRLEQYF.

DNA for the CDR3: TGTGCCAGCAGCGGCAGGGAAGGTGAGCAGTTCTTC. Translated: CASSGREGEQFF. This chain connects TRBV7-6 to TRBJ2-1, with a tentative D call TRBD1 (5 bases). Germline V gene lookup returns CDR1 SGHVS and CDR2 FNYEAQ. V lost 5 bases and J 9 bases, leaving 11 bases between the germline ends. The CDR3 is made up of 12 amino acids.

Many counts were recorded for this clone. Here the CDR3 reads CASSWEAEAFF. DNA of the CDR3: TGTGCCAGTAGTTGGGAGGCTGAAGCTTTCTTT. The chain is built from TRBV19 and TRBJ1-1; D remains ambiguous. The V end was cut by 5 bases, the J end by 6 bases, with 7 bases between. This CDR3 spans 11 amino acids. Germline CDR1 LNHDA, CDR2 SQIVND (reference sequence).

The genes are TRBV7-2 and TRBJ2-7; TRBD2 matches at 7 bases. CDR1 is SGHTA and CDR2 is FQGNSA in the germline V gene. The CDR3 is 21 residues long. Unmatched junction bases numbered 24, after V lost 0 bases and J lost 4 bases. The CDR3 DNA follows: TGTGCCAGCAGCTTAGCCATCTTCCCGGTGGGGGGGAGAGGAGAGGAGTACGAGCAGTACTTC. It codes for CASSLAIFPVGGRGEEYEQYF.

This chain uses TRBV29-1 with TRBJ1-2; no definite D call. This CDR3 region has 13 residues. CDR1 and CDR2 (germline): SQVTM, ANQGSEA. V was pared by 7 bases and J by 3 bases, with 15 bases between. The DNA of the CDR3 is TGCAGCGCCAAGGGCCGGATGGACTATGGCTACACCTTC. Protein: CSAKGRMDYGYTF.

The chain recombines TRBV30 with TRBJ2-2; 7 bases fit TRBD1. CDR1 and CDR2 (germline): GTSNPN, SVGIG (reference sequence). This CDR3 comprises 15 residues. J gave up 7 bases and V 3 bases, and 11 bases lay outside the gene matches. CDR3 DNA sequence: TGTGCCTGGAGGCCCCCGGACAGGCAGATCGGGGAGCTGTTTTTT. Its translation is CAWRPPDRQIGELFF.

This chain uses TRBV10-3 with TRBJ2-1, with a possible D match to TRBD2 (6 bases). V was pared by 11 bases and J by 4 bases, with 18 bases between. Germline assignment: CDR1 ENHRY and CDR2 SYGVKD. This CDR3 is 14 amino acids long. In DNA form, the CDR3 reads TGTGCCCTATCCATTAGCGGAAGATACAATGAGCAGTTCTTC. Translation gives CALSISGRYNEQFF.

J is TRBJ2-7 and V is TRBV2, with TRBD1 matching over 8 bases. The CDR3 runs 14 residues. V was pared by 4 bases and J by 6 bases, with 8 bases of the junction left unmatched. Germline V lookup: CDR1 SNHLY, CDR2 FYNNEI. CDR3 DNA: TGTGCCAGCAGTGTTGACAGGGGAAGTAGCGAGCAGTACTTC. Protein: CASSVDRGSSEQYF.

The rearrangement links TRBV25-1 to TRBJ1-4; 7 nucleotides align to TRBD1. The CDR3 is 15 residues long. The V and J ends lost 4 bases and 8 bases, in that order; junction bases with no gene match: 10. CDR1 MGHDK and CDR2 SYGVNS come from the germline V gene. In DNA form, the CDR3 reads TGTGCCAGCAGTGGACAGGGTCCCCGGGAAGAAAAACTGTTTTTT. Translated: CASSGQGPREEKLFF.

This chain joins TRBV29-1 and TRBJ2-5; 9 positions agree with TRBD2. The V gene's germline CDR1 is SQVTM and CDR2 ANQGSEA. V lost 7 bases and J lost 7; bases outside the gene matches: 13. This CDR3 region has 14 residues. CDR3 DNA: TGCAGCGCCCCGGGGGCGGGAGGGCCCCGGACCCAGTACTTC. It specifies CSAPGAGGPRTQYF.

The CDR3 reads CAISVDRDAEAFF. The CDR3 region has the DNA TGTGCCATCAGTGTGGACAGGGACGCTGAAGCTTTCTTT. The rearrangement uses TRBV10-3 and TRBJ1-1, with 8 bases fitting TRBD1. CDR1 and CDR2 from the germline V gene are ENHRY and SYGVKD. Unmatched junction bases numbered 4, after V lost 4 bases and J lost 6 bases. The CDR3 runs to 13 residues.

The CDR3 bases are TGTGCCTGGAGTCCCGGGGGCCACGAAGCTTTCTTT. Its protein is CAWSPGGHEAFF. The chain couples TRBV30 to TRBJ1-1; maybe TRBD1 (6 bases). Germline V gene data show CDR1 as GTSNPN and CDR2 as SVGIG (reference sequence). The V end was cut by 2 bases, the J end by 8 bases, with 12 bases between. The CDR3 consists of 12 residues.

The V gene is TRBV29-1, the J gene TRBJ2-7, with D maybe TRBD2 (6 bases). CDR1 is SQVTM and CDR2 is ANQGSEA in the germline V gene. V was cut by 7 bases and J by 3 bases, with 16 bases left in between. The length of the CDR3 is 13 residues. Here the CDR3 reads CSAGLGGGYEQYF. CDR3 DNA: TGCAGCGCCGGGCTGGGGGGAGGCTACGAGCAGTACTTC.

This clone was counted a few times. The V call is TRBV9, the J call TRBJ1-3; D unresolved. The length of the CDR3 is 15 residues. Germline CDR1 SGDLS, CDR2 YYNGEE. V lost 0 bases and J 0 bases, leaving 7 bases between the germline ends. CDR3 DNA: TGTGCCAGCAGCGTAGCGGCGAGCTCTGGAAACACCATATATTTT. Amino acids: CASSVAASSGNTIYF.

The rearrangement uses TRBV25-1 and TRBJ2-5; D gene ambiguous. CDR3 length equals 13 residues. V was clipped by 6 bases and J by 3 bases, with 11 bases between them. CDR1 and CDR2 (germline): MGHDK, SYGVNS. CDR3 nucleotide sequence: TGTGCCAGCAGCGGGTGGATAGAAGAGACCCAGTACTTC. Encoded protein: CASSGWIEETQYF.

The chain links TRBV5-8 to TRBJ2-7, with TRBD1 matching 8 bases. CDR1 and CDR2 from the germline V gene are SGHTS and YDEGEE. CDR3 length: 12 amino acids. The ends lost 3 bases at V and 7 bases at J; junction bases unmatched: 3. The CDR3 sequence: CASSWTGLEQYF. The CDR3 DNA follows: TGTGCCAGCAGCTGGACAGGGTTGGAGCAGTACTTC.

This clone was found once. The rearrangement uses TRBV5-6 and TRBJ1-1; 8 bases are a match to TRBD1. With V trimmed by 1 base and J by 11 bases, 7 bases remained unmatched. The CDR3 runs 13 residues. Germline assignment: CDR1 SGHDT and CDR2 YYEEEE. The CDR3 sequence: CASSLYRGFLAFF. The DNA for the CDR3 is TGTGCCAGCAGCTTGTACAGGGGGTTTTTGGCTTTCTTT.

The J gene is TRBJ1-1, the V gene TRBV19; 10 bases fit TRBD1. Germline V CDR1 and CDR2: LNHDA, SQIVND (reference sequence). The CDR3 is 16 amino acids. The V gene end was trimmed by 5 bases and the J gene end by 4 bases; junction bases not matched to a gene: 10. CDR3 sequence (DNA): TGTGCCAGTAGTCTCCAGACAGGGGGCTGGCTCACTGAAGCTTTCTTT. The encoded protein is CASSLQTGGWLTEAFF.

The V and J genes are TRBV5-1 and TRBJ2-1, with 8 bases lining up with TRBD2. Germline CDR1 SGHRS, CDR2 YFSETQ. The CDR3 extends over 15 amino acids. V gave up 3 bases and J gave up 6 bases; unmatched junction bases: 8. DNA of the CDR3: TGCGCCAGCAGCTCCGCCGGACTAGCCTTCAATGAGCAGTTCTTC. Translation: CASSSAGLAFNEQFF.

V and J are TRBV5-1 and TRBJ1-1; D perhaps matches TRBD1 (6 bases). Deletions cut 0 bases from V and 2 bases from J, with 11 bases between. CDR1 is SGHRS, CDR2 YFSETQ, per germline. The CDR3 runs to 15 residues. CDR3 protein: CASSLAGTTNTEAFF. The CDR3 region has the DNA TGCGCCAGCAGCTTGGCCGGGACAACAAACACTGAAGCTTTCTTT.

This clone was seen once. DNA for the CDR3: TGTGCCAGCAGTTACTTCGACTACGAGCAGTACTTC. This codes for CASSYFDYEQYF. The V call is TRBV6-5, the J call TRBJ2-7; D remains ambiguous. CDR1 is MNHEY, CDR2 SVGAGI, per germline. V was trimmed by 1 base and J by 3 bases, leaving 4 bases between them. The CDR3 contains 12 residues.

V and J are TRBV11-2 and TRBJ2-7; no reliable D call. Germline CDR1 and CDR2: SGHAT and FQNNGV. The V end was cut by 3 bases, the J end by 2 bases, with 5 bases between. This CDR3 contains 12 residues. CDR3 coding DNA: TGTGCCAGCAGCTTTAGCCCCTACGAGCAGTACTTC. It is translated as CASSFSPYEQYF.